The following is a T cell receptor beta chain sequence with its context. The method was immunoSEQ multiplex PCR; TCRdb's version includes in-frame clones alone and lacks a portion of them. The sample has approximately 92,000 clones, around 85% seen once. This sample was included in a study of blood T cell repertoires in COVID-19. The CDR3 length is 14 residues. Trimming stripped 0 bases from V and 2 bases from J, with 6 bases between. The V gene's germline CDR1 is LGHDT and CDR2 YNNKEL (reference sequence). Enrolment of Seattle patients took place during active infection, and they were followed longitudinally.

The origin of this receptor is a woman aged 55-75 years with COVID-19, enrolled during active disease. The chain recombines TRBV3-1 (or the pseudogene TRBV3-2) with TRBJ2-3; TRBD2 might be the D (5 bases). Sequencing was performed on peripheral blood. The CDR3 region has the DNA TGTGCCAGCAGCCAAGATCTAGCCACAGATACGCAGTATTTT. Its protein is CASSQDLATDTQYF.